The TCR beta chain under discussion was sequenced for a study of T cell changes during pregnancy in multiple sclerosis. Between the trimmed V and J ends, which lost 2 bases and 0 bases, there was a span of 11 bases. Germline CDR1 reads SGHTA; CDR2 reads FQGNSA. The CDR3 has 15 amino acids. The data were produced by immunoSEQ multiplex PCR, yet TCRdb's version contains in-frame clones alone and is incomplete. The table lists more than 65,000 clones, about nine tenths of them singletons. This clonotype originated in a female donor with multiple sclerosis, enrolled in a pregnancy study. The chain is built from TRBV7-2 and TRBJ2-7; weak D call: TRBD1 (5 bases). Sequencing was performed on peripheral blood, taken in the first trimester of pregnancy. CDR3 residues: CASSLWAGLSYEQYF. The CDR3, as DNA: TGTGCCAGCAGCTTATGGGCAGGGCTCTCCTACGAGCAGTACTTC.